This T cell receptor (beta chain) was sequenced in a study of cytomegalovirus exposure and HLA in healthy donors. Primers included in the PCR were 60 Vbeta and 13 Jbeta primers. Profiled with immunoSEQ multiplex PCR; TCRdb holds only in-frame clones, not every one. In the table there are around 150,000 clones, about 80% of which are singletons. Findings and caveats of the study: By a later analysis, the bulk of CMV-associated TCR beta chains appeared HLA-restricted. Listed as cytomegalovirus-associated were 150 or so TCR beta chains.

The records omit this donor's CMV serostatus. Notes on this clone: No antigen is known for it.

Per germline, CDR1 SEHNR and CDR2 FQNEAQ (reference sequence). The CDR3 has 16 residues. J was trimmed by 6 bases and V by 5 bases; bases with no gene match: 11. Input material: PBMCs. This receptor was identified in a man aged 25 to 40 in good health. This chain links TRBV7-9 with TRBJ2-7, with TRBD2 identical over 12 bases. The CDR3 is CASSAASGRVGGEQYF. As DNA, the CDR3 is TGTGCCAGCAGCGCCGCTAGCGGGAGGGTAGGCGGCGAGCAGTACTTC.